This T cell receptor (beta chain) was captured in a study of long-term antiretroviral therapy in people with HIV. Whole-study results and caveats: Specimen acquisition occurred between the mid-2000s and the late 2010s, potentially under older ART regimens. Pre-ART clonal expansions dominated every time point's repertoire.

On this clone itself: Its specificity is unknown.

Between the trimmed V and J ends, which lost 7 bases and 4 bases, there was a span of 12 bases. CDR3 size: 13 residues. Germline CDR1 is MNHEY and CDR2 is SVGAGI. Per donor, at least one pre-ART and at least two post-ART PBMC samples were obtained. The immunoSEQ assay was v3.0, run at survey level. For each individual sample, sequencing targeted about 40,000-55,000 T-cell genomes. The method was immunoSEQ multiplex PCR; TCRdb's version includes in-frame clones alone and lacks a portion of them. The data hold more than 25,000 clones, with less than 90% observed a single time. This sample comprised unsorted PBMCs, obtained 2 years after starting antiretroviral therapy. The sequence was obtained from a man over 45 with HIV. The chain recombines TRBV6-5 with TRBJ2-3; TRBD2 is a possible D gene (6 bases). CDR3 region: CASMRTGADTQYF. The CDR3 region has the DNA TGTGCCAGCATGCGGACGGGGGCAGATACGCAGTATTTT.